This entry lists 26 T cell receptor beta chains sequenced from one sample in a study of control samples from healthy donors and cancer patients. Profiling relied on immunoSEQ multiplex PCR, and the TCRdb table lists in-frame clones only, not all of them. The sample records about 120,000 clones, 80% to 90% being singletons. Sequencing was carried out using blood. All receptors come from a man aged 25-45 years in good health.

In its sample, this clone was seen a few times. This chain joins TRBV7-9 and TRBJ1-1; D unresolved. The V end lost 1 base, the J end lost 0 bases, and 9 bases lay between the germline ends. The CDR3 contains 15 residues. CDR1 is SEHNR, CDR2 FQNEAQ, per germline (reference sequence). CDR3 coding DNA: TGTGCCAGCAGCTTAGTAAGTCACATGAACACTGAAGCTTTCTTT. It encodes CASSLVSHMNTEAFF.

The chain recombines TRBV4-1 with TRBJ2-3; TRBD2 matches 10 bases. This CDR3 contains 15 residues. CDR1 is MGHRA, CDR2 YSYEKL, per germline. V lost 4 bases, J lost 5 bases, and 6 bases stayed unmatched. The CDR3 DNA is TGCGCCAGCAGCCGGACTAGCGGCTCGCTAGATACGCAGTATTTT. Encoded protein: CASSRTSGSLDTQYF.

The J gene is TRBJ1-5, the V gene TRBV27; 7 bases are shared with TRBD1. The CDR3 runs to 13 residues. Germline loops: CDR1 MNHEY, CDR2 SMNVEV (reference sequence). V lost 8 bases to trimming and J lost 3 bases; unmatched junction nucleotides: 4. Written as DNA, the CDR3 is TGTGCCAGCCAAAGGGGGCCCAATCAGCCCCAGCATTTT. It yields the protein CASQRGPNQPQHF.

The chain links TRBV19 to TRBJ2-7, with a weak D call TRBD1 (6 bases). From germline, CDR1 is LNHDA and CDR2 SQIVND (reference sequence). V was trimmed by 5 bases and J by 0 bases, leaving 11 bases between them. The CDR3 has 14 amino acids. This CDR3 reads CASSLGGHSYEQYF. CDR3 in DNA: TGTGCCAGTAGTCTAGGGGGACACTCCTACGAGCAGTACTTC. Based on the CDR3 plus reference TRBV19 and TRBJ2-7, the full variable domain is DGGITQSPKYLFRKEGQNVTLSCEQNLNHDAMYWYRQDPGQGLRLIYYSQIVNDFQKGDIAEGYSVSREKKESFPLTVTSAQKNPTAFYLCASSLGGHSYEQYFGPGTRLTVT.

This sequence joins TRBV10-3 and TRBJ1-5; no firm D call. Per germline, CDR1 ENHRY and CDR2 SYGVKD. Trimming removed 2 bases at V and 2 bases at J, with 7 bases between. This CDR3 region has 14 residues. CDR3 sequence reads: CAISEPGGNQPQHF. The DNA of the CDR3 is TGTGCCATCAGTGAGCCGGGTGGCAATCAGCCCCAGCATTTT.

This CDR3 reads CASAGVAKNIQYF. CDR3 bases: TGTGCCAGCGCAGGGGTAGCCAAAAACATTCAGTACTTC. The chain links TRBV27 to TRBJ2-4, with a weak D call TRBD1 (6 bases). Germline lookup yields CDR1 MNHEY and CDR2 SMNVEV (reference sequence). V gave up 8 bases and J gave up 0 bases, with 8 bases separating them. The CDR3 is 13 amino acids.

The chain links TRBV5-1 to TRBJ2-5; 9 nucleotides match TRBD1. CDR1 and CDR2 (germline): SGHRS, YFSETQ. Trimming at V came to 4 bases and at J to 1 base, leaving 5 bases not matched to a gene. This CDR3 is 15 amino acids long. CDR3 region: CASSLGQGAQETQYF. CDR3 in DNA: TGCGCCAGCAGCCTGGGACAGGGAGCCCAAGAGACCCAGTACTTC. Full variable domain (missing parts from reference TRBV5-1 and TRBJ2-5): KAGVTQTPRYLIKTRGQQVTLSCSPISGHRSVSWYQQTPGQGLQFLFEYFSETQRNKGNFPGRFSGRQFSNSRSEMNVSTLELGDSALYLCASSLGQGAQETQYFGPGTRLLVL.

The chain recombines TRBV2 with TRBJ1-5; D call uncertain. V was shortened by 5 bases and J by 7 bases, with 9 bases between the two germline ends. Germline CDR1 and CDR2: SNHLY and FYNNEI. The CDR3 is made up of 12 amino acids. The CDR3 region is CASSPRVQPQHF. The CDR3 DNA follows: TGTGCCAGCAGTCCCCGTGTGCAGCCCCAGCATTTT.

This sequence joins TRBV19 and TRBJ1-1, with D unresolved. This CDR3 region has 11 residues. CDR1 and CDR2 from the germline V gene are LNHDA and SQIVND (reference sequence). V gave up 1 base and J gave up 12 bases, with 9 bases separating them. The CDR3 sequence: CASSIGELTFF. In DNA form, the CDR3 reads TGTGCCAGTAGTATAGGGGAGTTAACTTTCTTT. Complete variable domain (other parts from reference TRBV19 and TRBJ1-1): DGGITQSPKYLFRKEGQNVTLSCEQNLNHDAMYWYRQDPGQGLRLIYYSQIVNDFQKGDIAEGYSVSREKKESFPLTVTSAQKNPTAFYLCASSIGELTFFGQGTRLTVV.

The DNA of the CDR3 is TGTGCCAGCAGTCCGGAGGGGGAAAAACTGTTTTTT. Translation: CASSPEGEKLFF. The chain employs TRBV12-3 or TRBV12-4 and TRBJ1-4; tentative D call: TRBD1 (5 bases). Trimming stripped 5 bases from V and 8 bases from J, with 9 bases between. CDR3 length equals 12 residues.

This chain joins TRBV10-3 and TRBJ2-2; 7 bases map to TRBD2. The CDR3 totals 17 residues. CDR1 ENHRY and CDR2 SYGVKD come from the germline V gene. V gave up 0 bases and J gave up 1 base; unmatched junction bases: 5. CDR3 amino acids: CAISESGGTLNTGELFF. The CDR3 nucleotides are TGTGCCATCAGTGAGTCGGGGGGGACCTTGAACACCGGGGAGCTGTTTTTT.

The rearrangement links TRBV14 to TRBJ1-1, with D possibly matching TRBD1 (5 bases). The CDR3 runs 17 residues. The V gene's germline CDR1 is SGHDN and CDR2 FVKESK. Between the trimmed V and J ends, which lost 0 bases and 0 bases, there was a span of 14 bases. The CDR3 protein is CASSQESQGGMNTEAFF. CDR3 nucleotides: TGTGCCAGCAGCCAAGAATCCCAGGGAGGAATGAACACTGAAGCTTTCTTT.

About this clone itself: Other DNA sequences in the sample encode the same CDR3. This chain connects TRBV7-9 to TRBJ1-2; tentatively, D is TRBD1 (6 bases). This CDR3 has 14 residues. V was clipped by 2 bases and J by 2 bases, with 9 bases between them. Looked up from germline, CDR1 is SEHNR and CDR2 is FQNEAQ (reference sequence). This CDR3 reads CASSLPGTNYGYTF. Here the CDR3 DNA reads TGTGCCAGCAGCTTACCGGGGACAAACTATGGCTACACCTTC. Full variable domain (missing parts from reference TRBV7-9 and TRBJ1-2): DTGVSQNPRHKITKRGQNVTFRCDPISEHNRLYWYRQTLGQGPEFLTYFQNEAQLEKSRLLSDRFSAERPKGSFSTLEIQRTEQGDSAMYLCASSLPGTNYGYTFGSGTRLTVV.

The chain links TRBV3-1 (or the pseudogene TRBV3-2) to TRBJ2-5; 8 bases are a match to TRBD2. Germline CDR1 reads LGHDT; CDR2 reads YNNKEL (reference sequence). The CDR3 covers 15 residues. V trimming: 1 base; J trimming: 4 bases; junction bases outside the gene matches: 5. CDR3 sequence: CASSQAGAGGETQYF. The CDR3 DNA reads TGTGCCAGCAGCCAAGCGGGGGCGGGAGGAGAGACCCAGTACTTC.

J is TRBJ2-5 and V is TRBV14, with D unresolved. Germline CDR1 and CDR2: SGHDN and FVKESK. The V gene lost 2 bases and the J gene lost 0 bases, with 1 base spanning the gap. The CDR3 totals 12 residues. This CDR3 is CASSQYQETQYF. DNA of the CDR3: TGTGCCAGCAGCCAATACCAAGAGACCCAGTACTTC.

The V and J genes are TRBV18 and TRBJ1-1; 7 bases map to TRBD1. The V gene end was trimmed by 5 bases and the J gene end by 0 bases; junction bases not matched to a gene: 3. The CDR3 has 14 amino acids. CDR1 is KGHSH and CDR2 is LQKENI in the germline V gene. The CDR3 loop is CASSSGQLNTEAFF. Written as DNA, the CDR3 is TGTGCCAGCTCATCGGGACAGCTGAACACTGAAGCTTTCTTT.

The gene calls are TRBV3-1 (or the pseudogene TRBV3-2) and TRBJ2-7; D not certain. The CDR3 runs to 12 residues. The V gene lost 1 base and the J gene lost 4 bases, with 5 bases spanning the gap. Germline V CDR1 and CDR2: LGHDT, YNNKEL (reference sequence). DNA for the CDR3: TGTGCCAGCAGCCAAGTAGAGTACGAGCAGTACTTC. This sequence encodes CASSQVEYEQYF.

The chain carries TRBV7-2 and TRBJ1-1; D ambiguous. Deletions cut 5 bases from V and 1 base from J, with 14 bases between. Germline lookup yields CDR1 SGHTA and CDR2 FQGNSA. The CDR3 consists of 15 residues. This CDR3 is CASSPSRVPNTEAFF. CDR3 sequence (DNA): TGTGCCAGCAGCCCGTCCCGGGTTCCGAACACTGAAGCTTTCTTT.

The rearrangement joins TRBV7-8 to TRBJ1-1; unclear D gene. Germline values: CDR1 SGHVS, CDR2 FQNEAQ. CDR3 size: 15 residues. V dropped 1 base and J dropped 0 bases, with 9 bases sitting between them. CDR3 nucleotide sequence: TGTGCCAGCAGCTTAGGGAAGGGAGTGAACACTGAAGCTTTCTTT. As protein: CASSLGKGVNTEAFF.

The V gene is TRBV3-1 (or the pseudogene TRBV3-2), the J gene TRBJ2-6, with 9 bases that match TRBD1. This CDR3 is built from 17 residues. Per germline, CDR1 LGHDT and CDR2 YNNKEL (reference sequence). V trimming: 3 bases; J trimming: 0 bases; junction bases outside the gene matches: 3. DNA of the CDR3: TGTGCCAGCAGCCAGACAGGGGGTCACTCTGGGGCCAACGTCCTGACTTTC. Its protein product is CASSQTGGHSGANVLTF.

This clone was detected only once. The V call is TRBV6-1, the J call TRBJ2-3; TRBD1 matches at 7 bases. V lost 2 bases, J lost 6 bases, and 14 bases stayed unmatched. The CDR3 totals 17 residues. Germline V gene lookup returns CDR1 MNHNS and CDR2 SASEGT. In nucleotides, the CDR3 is TGTGCCAGCAGTGAAATTTGGGGGACAGCCACGAAGGATACGCAGTATTTT. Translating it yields CASSEIWGTATKDTQYF.

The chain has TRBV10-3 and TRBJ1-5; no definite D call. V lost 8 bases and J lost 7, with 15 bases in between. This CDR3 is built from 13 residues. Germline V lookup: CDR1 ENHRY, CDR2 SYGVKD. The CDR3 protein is CAIRRDVEQPQHF. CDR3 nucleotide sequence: TGTGCCATCCGTAGGGATGTGGAGCAGCCCCAGCATTTT.

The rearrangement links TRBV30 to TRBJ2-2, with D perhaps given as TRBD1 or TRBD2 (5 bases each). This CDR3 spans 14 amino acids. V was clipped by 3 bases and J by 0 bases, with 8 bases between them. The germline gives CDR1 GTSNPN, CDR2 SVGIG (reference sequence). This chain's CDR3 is CAWSEGTNTGELFF. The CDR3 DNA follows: TGTGCCTGGAGCGAGGGGACGAACACCGGGGAGCTGTTTTTT.

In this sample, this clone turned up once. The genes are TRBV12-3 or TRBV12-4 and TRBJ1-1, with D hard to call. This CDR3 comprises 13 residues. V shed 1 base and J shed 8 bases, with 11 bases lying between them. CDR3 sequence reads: CASSLGRAAEAFF. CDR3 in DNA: TGTGCCAGCAGTTTAGGTAGGGCTGCGGAAGCTTTCTTT.

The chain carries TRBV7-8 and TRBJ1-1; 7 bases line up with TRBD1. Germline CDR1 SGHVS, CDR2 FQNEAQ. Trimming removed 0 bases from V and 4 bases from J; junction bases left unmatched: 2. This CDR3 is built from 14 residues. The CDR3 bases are TGTGCCAGCAGCTTAGCGGCAGGGGGCACTGAAGCTTTCTTT. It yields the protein CASSLAAGGTEAFF.

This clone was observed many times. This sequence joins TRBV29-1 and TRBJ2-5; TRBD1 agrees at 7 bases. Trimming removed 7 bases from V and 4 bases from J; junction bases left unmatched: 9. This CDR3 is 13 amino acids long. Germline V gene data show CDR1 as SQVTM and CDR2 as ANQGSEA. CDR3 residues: CSGRQGLGETQYF. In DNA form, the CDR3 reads TGCAGCGGCCGACAGGGCCTGGGAGAGACCCAGTACTTC.